This TCR beta chain was found in a study of T cells in Graves' hyperthyroidism and ophthalmopathy. Study observations and caveats: In blood, most of the thyroid clonotypes expanded above 0.001 were also present.

A remark on this clonotype: As yet, its antigen is unknown.

The source of the PBMCs was less than 12 ml of fresh peripheral blood. Amplified TCR beta CDR3 regions derived from RNA transcripts. HTBI primers were the set used in a first-round RT-PCR of the TCR CDR3. TCRdb passed the multiplex PCR reads through MiXCR, listing each CDR3 protein once. The sample has approximately 640,000 distinct CDR3 sequences, 15% to 20% seen once. V lost 2 bases and J lost 2; bases outside the gene matches: 3. Germline values: CDR1 LGHNT, CDR2 FRNRAP. The CDR3 loop spans 15 amino acids. The chain couples TRBV12-5 to TRBJ1-3; 7 bases match TRBD1. The sequenced sample consisted of blood. The clonotype comes from a woman aged 25 to 39 with Graves' hyperthyroidism. The chain's CDR3 is CASGLPTGAGNTIYF. In DNA, the CDR3 is TGTGCTAGTGGTTTGCCCACAGGGGCTGGAAACACCATATATTTT.